This T cell receptor (beta chain) is from a study of cytotoxic CD8 clonotypes in ibrutinib-treated CLL. General study results and limits: Pretreatment clonality was elevated relative to age-matched healthy donors and paralleled circulating CD8+ T-cell counts. Once treatment began, public clonotypes, which were uncommon, contracted or stayed stable.

This clone appeared once. Its specificity is not known. Clones were sequenced by immunoSEQ multiplex PCR, and TCRdb holds only the in-frame ones, with some missing. The data hold hundreds of thousands of clones, with under 75% observed a single time. The sample here was PBMCs, taken after 24 months of ibrutinib treatment. The clonotype was recovered from a human donor with chronic lymphocytic leukemia.

Written as DNA, the CDR3 is TGCGCCAGCAGATACGGGACTAGCGGTACCGGGGAGCTGTTTTTT. Translated: CASRYGTSGTGELFF. This rearrangement joins TRBV5-1 to TRBJ2-2; 11 nucleotides line up with TRBD2. This CDR3 has 15 amino acids. With 5 bases clipped from V and 5 bases from J, the junction kept 5 bases outside the gene matches. Germline V gives CDR1 SGHRS, CDR2 YFSETQ.